This T cell receptor (beta chain) originates from a study of cytotoxic CD8 clonotypes in ibrutinib-treated CLL. From germline, CDR1 is SEHNR and CDR2 FQNEAQ (reference sequence). There are 13 residues in the CDR3. The trim removed 4 bases at V and 4 bases at J, leaving 3 bases unmatched. Profiled with immunoSEQ multiplex PCR; TCRdb holds only in-frame clones, not every one. The data hold nearly 85,000 clones, with roughly 80% observed a single time. Sequenced here: PBMCs, sampled after 12 months of ibrutinib treatment. This sequence was found in a human donor with chronic lymphocytic leukemia. The chain couples TRBV7-9 to TRBJ1-1; 7 nucleotides line up with TRBD1. The CDR3 nucleotides read TGTGCCAGCAGCTCACAGGGGTTCACTGAAGCTTTCTTT. Its protein is CASSSQGFTEAFF.